The entry that follows covers one T cell receptor beta chain sequence. Its antigen remains unknown. The data were obtained in a study of blood T cells in healthy people across ages. Whole-study findings and limits: As age increased, TCR beta diversity per million T cells fell in a roughly linear fashion.

Using a J-beta primer mix together with a sample-barcoded 5' primer, a second PCR was run for roughly 7 to 12 cycles. TCRdb re-analysed the 5' RACE reads in MiXCR, keeping a single row per CDR3 protein. The sample has roughly 2 million distinct CDR3 sequences; 49% are singletons. Per sample, a minimum of 6 million PBMCs were isolated. Germline lookup yields CDR1 MNHEY and CDR2 SMNVEV (reference sequence). Deletions cut 3 bases from V and 3 bases from J, with 18 bases between. The CDR3 length is 16 residues. The chain carries TRBV27 and TRBJ2-7; the D gene is possibly TRBD1 (6 bases). This TCR came from a middle-aged woman in good health. Material: blood. The CDR3: CASSFIRGRGLYEQYF. The CDR3 DNA sequence: TGTGCCAGCAGTTTTATCCGCGGCAGGGGTCTCTACGAGCAGTACTTC.